Below are 17 T cell receptor beta chains sequenced from a single sample in a study of glioma-infiltrating T cells. TCR alpha and beta CDR3 regions were amplified from RNA using iRepertoire nested multiplex PCR. From the multiplex PCR reads, TCRdb called clonotypes with MiXCR, one entry per CDR3 protein. The sample includes more than 300,000 distinct CDR3 sequences, 41% of them seen just once. The source material was glioma tissue, nonneoplastic brain tissue, or PBMCs (not recorded which). Receptors were obtained from a human donor with low-grade glioma or glioblastoma, undergoing nonglioma brain surgery, or in good health (not recorded which).

The chain has TRBV10-3 and TRBJ2-1; 9 bases map to TRBD2. After removal of 0 bases from V and 9 bases from J, the junction contained 9 bases not matched to a gene. Germline V lookup: CDR1 ENHRY, CDR2 SYGVKD. CDR3 length equals 16 residues. DNA for the CDR3: TGTGCCATCAGTGAGTCGTCTTTAGCGGGAGCCGGTGAGCAGTTCTTC. Its protein is CAISESSLAGAGEQFF.

This clonotype was counted between two and nine times. The CDR3 coding sequence is TGTGCCAGCAGTTTCGGATACACAGATACGCAGTATTTT. Amino acid sequence: CASSFGYTDTQYF. The chain is built from TRBV28 and TRBJ2-3; D gene unclear. The CDR3 has 13 amino acids. The germline V gene encodes CDR1 MDHEN and CDR2 SYDVKM. Trimming left V 3 bases short and J 2 bases short, with 6 bases between.

This clonotype was recorded a few times. The rearrangement uses TRBV28 and TRBJ1-2; no clear D. V lost 10 bases to trimming and J lost 8 bases, with 17 bases between them. The CDR3 loop spans 12 amino acids. Per the germline V gene, CDR1 is MDHEN and CDR2 is SYDVKM. The DNA for the CDR3 is TGTGCCACCAGAGATAGCCCGGAGGGCTACACCTTC. Residues: CATRDSPEGYTF.

This clonotype appeared a single time. V usage is TRBV7-9 and J usage is TRBJ2-7; 8 bases are shared with TRBD1. CDR3 length: 15 amino acids. The V gene end was trimmed by 5 bases and the J gene end by 3 bases; junction bases not matched to a gene: 9. CDR1 and CDR2 (germline): SEHNR, FQNEAQ (reference sequence). The CDR3: CASSRTGGLIYEQYF. Here the CDR3 DNA reads TGTGCCAGCAGCCGAACAGGGGGATTAATCTACGAGCAGTACTTC.

The chain carries TRBV20-1 and TRBJ2-7; D remains ambiguous. V lost 4 bases and J 7 bases, leaving 20 bases between the germline ends. The CDR3 sequence is 14 residues long. The germline V gene has CDR1 DFQATT and CDR2 SNEGSKA (reference sequence). Here the CDR3 reads CSAKDARSYNEQYF. The CDR3 DNA reads as TGCAGTGCTAAGGACGCCCGCTCCTACAATGAGCAGTACTTC.

J is TRBJ2-7 and V is TRBV27; D may be TRBD1 (5 bases). The length of the CDR3 is 14 residues. CDR1 and CDR2 from the germline V gene are MNHEY and SMNVEV (reference sequence). V lost 2 bases, J lost 6 bases, and 14 bases lay in between. The CDR3 sequence: CASSLTHQGFEQYF. CDR3 DNA sequence: TGTGCCAGCAGTTTAACACATCAGGGCTTCGAGCAGTACTTC.

Written as DNA, the CDR3 is TGTGCCACCTCTGCCCCCCCTCCGGAGGATACGCAGTATTTT. Translating it yields CATSAPPPEDTQYF. V usage is TRBV24-1 and J usage is TRBJ2-3; unclear D gene. Germline CDR1 reads KGHDR; CDR2 reads SFDVKD. The V gene lost 9 bases and the J gene lost 6 bases, with 18 bases spanning the gap. The CDR3 consists of 14 residues.

The rearrangement joins TRBV4-1 to TRBJ1-1; possibly TRBD1 for D (5 bases). Germline assignment: CDR1 MGHRA and CDR2 YSYEKL. This CDR3 has 14 residues. V was shortened by 8 bases and J by 5 bases, with 18 bases between the two germline ends. The CDR3 DNA reads TGCGCCAGCGGGGGAAGCTACGGGGGGACTGAAGCTTTCTTT. Protein product: CASGGSYGGTEAFF.

In this sample, this clonotype turned up many times. The chain couples TRBV27 to TRBJ1-1, with a tentative D call TRBD1 (6 bases). The germline gives CDR1 MNHEY, CDR2 SMNVEV (reference sequence). Trimming stripped 7 bases from V and 0 bases from J, with 9 bases between. The CDR3 has 13 residues. The CDR3 DNA reads TGTGCCAGCACGGGGACATTGAACACTGAAGCTTTCTTT. Protein: CASTGTLNTEAFF.

For the CDR3, the DNA is TGCGCCAGCAGCCTCCTTAAAGGACAATCTGGGGACATTCAGTACTTC. Amino acids: CASSLLKGQSGDIQYF. This chain links TRBV4-1 with TRBJ2-4, with TRBD1 as a possible D gene (5 bases). V lost 4 bases and J lost 8, with 21 bases in between. CDR3 length: 16 amino acids. Germline V gene sequence: CDR1 MGHRA, CDR2 YSYEKL.

A word on this clonotype: Given the absence of the conserved phenylalanine or tryptophan at the CDR3 end, a read error is likely. It is unclear where the CDR3 begins or ends on the DNA, so no DNA is shown, and the CDR3 is as TCRdb lists it. This chain links TRBV6-1 with TRBJ1-1; the tabulated D call, TRBD1, remains unverified against the DNA. The CDR3 spans 15 amino acids, including both terminal residues. CDR1 and CDR2 from the germline V gene are MNHNS and SASEGT. The CDR3 protein is CASSEGGTGGNEAFG.

This clonotype was observed a handful of times. This chain connects TRBV4-2 to TRBJ2-2; tentatively, D is TRBD1 (5 bases). The CDR3 is made up of 16 amino acids. V was trimmed by 1 base and J by 4 bases, leaving 13 bases between them. Germline assignment: CDR1 LGHNA and CDR2 YNFKEQ. As DNA, the CDR3 is TGTGCCAGCAGCCAAGGGACCCTTAGGGGCACCGGGGAGCTGTTTTTT. As protein: CASSQGTLRGTGELFF.

This chain connects TRBV5-1 to TRBJ1-2; TRBD1 might be the D (5 bases). The CDR3 runs 17 residues. Germline assignment: CDR1 SGHRS and CDR2 YFSETQ. V dropped 9 bases and J dropped 2 bases, with 26 bases sitting between them. The CDR3 DNA follows: TGCGCCACCCCGCTTCCTGGGGGTTCACCTTTCAACTATGGCTACACCTTC. This codes for CATPLPGGSPFNYGYTF.

This clonotype was seen more than once but under ten times. V usage is TRBV20-1 and J usage is TRBJ1-4; no clear D. The CDR3 sequence is 13 residues long. V was clipped by 0 bases and J by 8 bases, with 10 bases between them. Germline V lookup: CDR1 DFQATT, CDR2 SNEGSKA (reference sequence). For the CDR3, the DNA is TGCAGTGCTAGAGATATGCTGGGCGAAAAACTGTTTTTT. Its translation: CSARDMLGEKLFF.

This clonotype was found a few times. The CDR3 region is CASSPPRKVVGEQYF. The DNA for the CDR3 is TGTGCCAGCAGCCCACCACGAAAGGTCGTGGGGGAGCAGTACTTC. V and J are TRBV7-9 and TRBJ2-7; D is unresolved. Germline values: CDR1 SEHNR, CDR2 FQNEAQ (reference sequence). Trimming removed 5 bases from V and 7 bases from J, with 21 bases in between. The CDR3 is made up of 15 amino acids.

A note on this clonotype: A much bigger clone sits one base away, suggesting this may be a read error. The chain carries TRBV6-1 and TRBJ2-1, with no clear D. CDR1 is MNHNS and CDR2 is SASEGT in the germline V gene. Trimming pared 5 bases from V and 6 bases from J, leaving 5 bases between. This CDR3 is built from 11 residues. CDR3 bases: TGTGCCAGCAGTAAGGCCAATGAGCAGTTCTTC. Encoded protein: CASSKANEQFF.

V is TRBV6-5 and J is TRBJ2-7, with D possibly matching TRBD1 (6 bases). This CDR3 is built from 16 residues. V shed 4 bases and J shed 3 bases, with 19 bases lying between them. Germline assignment: CDR1 MNHEY and CDR2 SVGAGI. CDR3 in amino acids: CASSSPHRTVGYEQYF. CDR3 DNA: TGTGCCAGCAGTTCGCCACACCGGACAGTGGGCTACGAGCAGTACTTC.